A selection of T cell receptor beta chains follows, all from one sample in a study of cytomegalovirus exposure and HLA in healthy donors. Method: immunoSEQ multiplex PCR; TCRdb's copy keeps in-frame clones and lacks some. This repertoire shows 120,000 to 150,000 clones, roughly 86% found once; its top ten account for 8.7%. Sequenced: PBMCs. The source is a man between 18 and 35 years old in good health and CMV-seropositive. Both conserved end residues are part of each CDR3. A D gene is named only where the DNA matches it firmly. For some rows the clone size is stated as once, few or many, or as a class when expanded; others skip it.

CDR3 DNA: TGCGCCAGCAGCAGGCGGGGGTACCCAGATACGCAGTATTTT; CDR3 protein: CASSRRGYPDTQYF; D gene: TRBD2; J gene: TRBJ2-3; clone size: .; V gene: TRBV5-1
CDR3 DNA: TGTGCCAGCAGTGAAATGACAGGGCGATCAGAAAAACTGTTTTTT; CDR3 protein: CASSEMTGRSEKLFF; D gene: TRBD1; J gene: TRBJ1-4; clone size: .; V gene: TRBV6-1
CDR3 DNA: TGCGCCAGCAGCTCGGGAGCATCATATGAAGCTTTCTTT; CDR3 protein: CASSSGASYEAFF; D gene: .; J gene: TRBJ1-1; clone size: .; V gene: TRBV5-1
CDR3 DNA: TGTGCCAGCAGCTTAACAGCGACTATCTCTGGAAACACCATATATTTT; CDR3 protein: CASSLTATISGNTIYF; D gene: .; J gene: TRBJ1-3; clone size: few; V gene: TRBV7-2
CDR3 DNA: TGTGCCAGCAGCTCACAGGGAGGGGAAAAACTGTTTTTT; CDR3 protein: CASSSQGGEKLFF; D gene: .; J gene: TRBJ1-4; clone size: .; V gene: TRBV7-9
CDR3 DNA: TGCGCCAGCAGCGCAGGGGCTGGGGCCAACGTCCTGACTTTC; CDR3 protein: CASSAGAGANVLTF; D gene: .; J gene: TRBJ2-6; clone size: .; V gene: TRBV10-2
CDR3 DNA: TGTGCCAGCAGCACCTACTCTGGAAACACCATATATTTT; CDR3 protein: CASSTYSGNTIYF; D gene: .; J gene: TRBJ1-3; clone size: .; V gene: TRBV5-4
CDR3 DNA: TGCGCCAGCAGCCGCTGGGCGGGAATTCAAGAGACCCAGTACTTC; CDR3 protein: CASSRWAGIQETQYF; D gene: .; J gene: TRBJ2-5; clone size: once; V gene: TRBV5-1
CDR3 DNA: TGTGCCAGCAGTCGACAGGGTGCTGGGGCCAACGTCCTGACTTTC; CDR3 protein: CASSRQGAGANVLTF; D gene: TRBD1; J gene: TRBJ2-6; clone size: .; V gene: TRBV27
CDR3 DNA: TGTGCCAGCAGCACCGGACAGCTCGTTACCTACGAGCAGTACTTC; CDR3 protein: CASSTGQLVTYEQYF; D gene: .; J gene: TRBJ2-7; clone size: .; V gene: TRBV7-9
CDR3 DNA: TGTGCCAGCAGCTTAGTAGAGGGTGGGGTGCAGTACTTC; CDR3 protein: CASSLVEGGVQYF; D gene: .; J gene: TRBJ2-7; clone size: .; V gene: TRBV7-8
CDR3 DNA: TGTGCCAGCAGCGTAGCCACCGGGACTAGCGACTTGAGGGAGCAGTACTTC; CDR3 protein: CASSVATGTSDLREQYF; D gene: TRBD2; J gene: TRBJ2-7; clone size: .; V gene: TRBV9
CDR3 DNA: TGTGCCAGCAGCTATGACATGGTGAACACTGAAGCTTTCTTT; CDR3 protein: CASSYDMVNTEAFF; D gene: .; J gene: TRBJ1-1; clone size: .; V gene: TRBV5-6
CDR3 DNA: TGTGCCAGTAGTATAGGAGGGTTAGCCAAAAACATTCAGTACTTC; CDR3 protein: CASSIGGLAKNIQYF; D gene: .; J gene: TRBJ2-4; clone size: .; V gene: TRBV19
CDR3 DNA: TGCGCCAGCAGCCTGGGGGCAGGTTCGCAAGAGACCCAGTACTTC; CDR3 protein: CASSLGAGSQETQYF; D gene: .; J gene: TRBJ2-5; clone size: .; V gene: TRBV5-1
CDR3 DNA: TGCGCCAGCAAGGCCTCCGCAGGCTACGAGCAGTACTTC; CDR3 protein: CASKASAGYEQYF; D gene: .; J gene: TRBJ2-7; clone size: .; V gene: TRBV5-1
CDR3 DNA: TGTGCCACCACAGCGGGAGAGCCTTTCCACGAGCAGTACTTC; CDR3 protein: CATTAGEPFHEQYF; D gene: TRBD2; J gene: TRBJ2-7; clone size: .; V gene: TRBV7-9
CDR3 DNA: TGCGCCAGCAGCTTGGAACCGGGACAGGGCCAGACCCAGTACTTC; CDR3 protein: CASSLEPGQGQTQYF; D gene: TRBD1; J gene: TRBJ2-5; clone size: .; V gene: TRBV5-1
CDR3 DNA: TGTGCCAGCAGCTACGGGACAGGGGAAGCTTTCTTT; CDR3 protein: CASSYGTGEAFF; D gene: TRBD1; J gene: TRBJ1-1; clone size: .; V gene: TRBV7-3
CDR3 DNA: TGTGCCAGCAGCCAATCTATATGGACACTTAACACCGGGGAGCTGTTTTTT; CDR3 protein: CASSQSIWTLNTGELFF; D gene: .; J gene: TRBJ2-2; clone size: .; V gene: TRBV16
CDR3 DNA: TGTGCCAGCAGTGTAACCCCACGGGGGACTGGGGCCAACGTCCTGACTTTC; CDR3 protein: CASSVTPRGTGANVLTF; D gene: .; J gene: TRBJ2-6; clone size: .; V gene: TRBV2
CDR3 DNA: TGCGCCAGCAGTGGGGACAGCAGGCAATACGGGGAGCTGTTTTTT; CDR3 protein: CASSGDSRQYGELFF; D gene: TRBD1; J gene: TRBJ2-2; clone size: medium-sized; V gene: TRBV10-1
CDR3 DNA: TGTGCCAGCAGTGTTGGGGGGGGTAACTATGGCTACACCTTC; CDR3 protein: CASSVGGGNYGYTF; D gene: .; J gene: TRBJ1-2; clone size: .; V gene: TRBV6-1
CDR3 DNA: TGCGCCAGCAGCCCCGCCGGTCACACTGAAGCTTTCTTT; CDR3 protein: CASSPAGHTEAFF; D gene: .; J gene: TRBJ1-1; clone size: .; V gene: TRBV5-1
CDR3 DNA: TGTGCCAGCAGTGAACTGGGCCCCACACGCGAAAAACTGTTTTTT; CDR3 protein: CASSELGPTREKLFF; D gene: .; J gene: TRBJ1-4; clone size: .; V gene: TRBV2
CDR3 DNA: TGCAGCGTTGCTGTACGGGAGACCCAGTACTTC; CDR3 protein: CSVAVRETQYF; D gene: .; J gene: TRBJ2-5; clone size: .; V gene: TRBV29-1
CDR3 DNA: TGTGCCTACTCACGGGGAGCAAGTGGAAACACCATATATTTT; CDR3 protein: CAYSRGASGNTIYF; D gene: .; J gene: TRBJ1-3; clone size: .; V gene: TRBV30
CDR3 DNA: TGCAGCGTCTCACCTCTTCAGGAGAACACTGAAGCTTTCTTT; CDR3 protein: CSVSPLQENTEAFF; D gene: .; J gene: TRBJ1-1; clone size: .; V gene: TRBV29-1
CDR3 DNA: TGTGCCAGCAACCAACAGGGATACAATCAGCCCCAGCATTTT; CDR3 protein: CASNQQGYNQPQHF; D gene: .; J gene: TRBJ1-5; clone size: .; V gene: TRBV6-1
CDR3 DNA: TGCAGCGTTGAAGATTTTAACAGGGGATCTAACTATGGCTACACCTTC; CDR3 protein: CSVEDFNRGSNYGYTF; D gene: TRBD1; J gene: TRBJ1-2; clone size: .; V gene: TRBV29-1
CDR3 DNA: TGCGCCAGCAGTCAATCGGGCAGCCAAAAAAAGAGGGACACTGAAGCTTTCTTT; CDR3 protein: CASSQSGSQKKRDTEAFF; D gene: .; J gene: TRBJ1-1; clone size: .; V gene: TRBV23-1
CDR3 DNA: TGTGCCAGCACCACGGACAGGGCTCAATACGAGCAGTACTTC; CDR3 protein: CASTTDRAQYEQYF; D gene: TRBD1; J gene: TRBJ2-7; clone size: .; V gene: TRBV6-1
CDR3 DNA: TGCAGCGTTTCGGACAGGAGCTCCTACAATGAGCAGTTCTTC; CDR3 protein: CSVSDRSSYNEQFF; D gene: TRBD1; J gene: TRBJ2-1; clone size: .; V gene: TRBV29-1
CDR3 DNA: TGTGCCAGCAGCTTAGCAGTCGGGAGGATAGGGTCCTACAATGAGCAGTTCTTC; CDR3 protein: CASSLAVGRIGSYNEQFF; D gene: TRBD2; J gene: TRBJ2-1; clone size: .; V gene: TRBV7-2
CDR3 DNA: TGTGCCAGCAGCTTAGGCACGACAGGGGCAGGCACAGATACGCAGTATTTT; CDR3 protein: CASSLGTTGAGTDTQYF; D gene: TRBD1; J gene: TRBJ2-3; clone size: once; V gene: TRBV13
CDR3 DNA: TGTGCCAGCAGCTTCACCGACATGTCCTACGAGCAGTACTTC; CDR3 protein: CASSFTDMSYEQYF; D gene: .; J gene: TRBJ2-7; clone size: once; V gene: TRBV5-6
CDR3 DNA: TGCGCCAGCAGCGTTAGGACTGATGCTGGCACAGATACGCAGTATTTT; CDR3 protein: CASSVRTDAGTDTQYF; D gene: .; J gene: TRBJ2-3; clone size: .; V gene: TRBV5-1
CDR3 DNA: TGTGCCAGCAGCTTAGGCCCGGGACAGGGAAACTACGAGCAGTACTTC; CDR3 protein: CASSLGPGQGNYEQYF; D gene: TRBD1; J gene: TRBJ2-7; clone size: once; V gene: TRBV13
CDR3 DNA: TGTGCCAGCAGTTTGAGTAGCGGGGGCTCCTACGAGCAGTACTTC; CDR3 protein: CASSLSSGGSYEQYF; D gene: TRBD2; J gene: TRBJ2-7; clone size: .; V gene: TRBV27
CDR3 DNA: TGCGCCAGCAGTGAAGGGGGCTGGCCCCAGCATTTT; CDR3 protein: CASSEGGWPQHF; D gene: TRBD1; J gene: TRBJ1-5; clone size: .; V gene: TRBV10-2
CDR3 DNA: TGCGCCAGCAGCTTGGTAGGGGCTAGCGGGAGGTTCACCGGGGAGCTGTTTTTT; CDR3 protein: CASSLVGASGRFTGELFF; D gene: TRBD2; J gene: TRBJ2-2; clone size: .; V gene: TRBV5-1
CDR3 DNA: TGTGCCAGCAGCCCCAAGAACTATAACTATGGCTACACCTTC; CDR3 protein: CASSPKNYNYGYTF; D gene: .; J gene: TRBJ1-2; clone size: .; V gene: TRBV5-4
CDR3 DNA: TGTGCCAGCAGTGAAGCGTTCCAGGTAGGTGAAGCTTTCTTT; CDR3 protein: CASSEAFQVGEAFF; D gene: .; J gene: TRBJ1-1; clone size: .; V gene: TRBV6-1
CDR3 DNA: TGTGCCAGCAGTGGAACCTCCGGGACAGGGGCCCACGAGCAGTACTTC; CDR3 protein: CASSGTSGTGAHEQYF; D gene: TRBD1; J gene: TRBJ2-7; clone size: few; V gene: TRBV28
CDR3 DNA: TGTGCCAGCAGCTTGGGGGACAGGATGAACACTGAAGCTTTCTTT; CDR3 protein: CASSLGDRMNTEAFF; D gene: TRBD1; J gene: TRBJ1-1; clone size: .; V gene: TRBV7-9
CDR3 DNA: TGTGCCAGCAGCCCGGGACAGGCCCATTACGAGCAGTACTTC; CDR3 protein: CASSPGQAHYEQYF; D gene: TRBD1; J gene: TRBJ2-7; clone size: .; V gene: TRBV7-8
CDR3 DNA: TGTGCCAGCAGGATACAGATGAATGAAAAACTGTTTTTT; CDR3 protein: CASRIQMNEKLFF; D gene: .; J gene: TRBJ1-4; clone size: .; V gene: TRBV2
CDR3 DNA: TGTGCCAGCAGCCCAATGACTAGCGGGAGGGCCGGGGAGCTGTTTTTT; CDR3 protein: CASSPMTSGRAGELFF; D gene: TRBD2; J gene: TRBJ2-2; clone size: once; V gene: TRBV5-6
CDR3 DNA: TGTGCCACCAGCAGAGGAAATCCTAGCGGGGCGTACGAGCAGTACTTC; CDR3 protein: CATSRGNPSGAYEQYF; D gene: TRBD2; J gene: TRBJ2-7; clone size: .; V gene: TRBV15
CDR3 DNA: TGCGCCAGCAGCTTACAGGGTAATCTCTACAATGAGCAGTTCTTC; CDR3 protein: CASSLQGNLYNEQFF; D gene: .; J gene: TRBJ2-1; clone size: .; V gene: TRBV5-1
CDR3 DNA: TGTGCCAGCAGCACCCACCCGGGACAGGGGAGAGTGGGCCAGTACTTC; CDR3 protein: CASSTHPGQGRVGQYF; D gene: TRBD1; J gene: TRBJ2-5; clone size: .; V gene: TRBV28
CDR3 DNA: TGCGCCAGCAGTGAATCGACAGGGGGCTGGAATGAGCAGTTCTTC; CDR3 protein: CASSESTGGWNEQFF; D gene: TRBD1; J gene: TRBJ2-1; clone size: .; V gene: TRBV10-1
CDR3 DNA: TGTGCCAGCAACGAGGACAGGCCACCCTACGAGCAGTACTTC; CDR3 protein: CASNEDRPPYEQYF; D gene: TRBD1; J gene: TRBJ2-7; clone size: .; V gene: TRBV6-6